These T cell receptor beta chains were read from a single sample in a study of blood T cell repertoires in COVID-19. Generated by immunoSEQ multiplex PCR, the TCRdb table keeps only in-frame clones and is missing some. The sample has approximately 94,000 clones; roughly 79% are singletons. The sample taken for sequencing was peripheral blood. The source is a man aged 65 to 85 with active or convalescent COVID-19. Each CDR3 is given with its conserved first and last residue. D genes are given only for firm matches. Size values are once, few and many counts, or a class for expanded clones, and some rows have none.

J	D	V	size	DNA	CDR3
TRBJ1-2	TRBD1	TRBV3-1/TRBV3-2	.	TGTGCCAGCAGCCACCTGGACAGGGACTATGGCTACACCTTC	CASSHLDRDYGYTF
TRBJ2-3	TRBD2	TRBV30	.	TGTGCCCGGGGGACTAGCGGGGCAGATACGCAGTATTTT	CARGTSGADTQYF
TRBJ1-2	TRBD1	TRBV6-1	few	TGTGCCAGCAGTGAAGGAACAGGGGTGGGCTACACCTTC	CASSEGTGVGYTF
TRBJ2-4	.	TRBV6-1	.	TGTGCCAGCAGTGAAGGGGGGCTAGAGGTCATTCAGTACTTC	CASSEGGLEVIQYF
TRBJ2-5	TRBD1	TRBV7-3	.	TGTGCCAGCAGCCCCCTTCCCACAGGGGGCTTATTTGAAGAGACCCAGTACTTC	CASSPLPTGGLFEETQYF
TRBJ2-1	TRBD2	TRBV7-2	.	TGTGCCAGCAGCTTACTGGCGGGAGAGTTCTACAATGAGCAGTTCTTC	CASSLLAGEFYNEQFF
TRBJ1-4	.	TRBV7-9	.	TGTGCCAGCAGCCCCCTTGAAAAACTGTTTTTT	CASSPLEKLFF
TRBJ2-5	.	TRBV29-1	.	TGCAGCGTTGAAAGGGGTCAAGAGACCCAGTACTTC	CSVERGQETQYF
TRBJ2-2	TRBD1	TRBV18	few	TGTGCCAGCTCACCGAGGACAGGGGGCTTTTCCACCGGGGAGCTGTTTTTT	CASSPRTGGFSTGELFF
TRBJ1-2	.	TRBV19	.	TGTGCCAGTACCCCGGGTTACTATGGCTACACCTTC	CASTPGYYGYTF
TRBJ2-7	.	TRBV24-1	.	TGTGCCACTCAAAAGGGGGCGCGGGGCGAGCAGTACTTC	CATQKGARGEQYF
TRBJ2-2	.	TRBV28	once	TGTGCCAGCAGTCCGAGTATGGCTAGCACGAACACCGGGGAGCTGTTTTTT	CASSPSMASTNTGELFF
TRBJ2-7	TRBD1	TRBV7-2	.	TGTGCCAGCAGCCCGATACAGGGGGCGGTGGGCGAGCAGTACTTC	CASSPIQGAVGEQYF
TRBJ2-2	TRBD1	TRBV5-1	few	TGCGCCAGCAGCTTGGGGGACAGAAACACCGGGGAGCTGTTTTTT	CASSLGDRNTGELFF
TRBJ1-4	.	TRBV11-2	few	TGTGCCAGCAGCGTTGGGACAACAACTAATGAAAAACTGTTTTTT	CASSVGTTTNEKLFF
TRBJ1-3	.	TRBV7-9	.	TGTGCCAGCAGCCAGATAATCTCTGGAAACACCATATATTTT	CASSQIISGNTIYF
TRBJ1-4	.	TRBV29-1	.	TGCAGCGTTGTAGGACACGGTAATGAAAAACTGTTTTTT	CSVVGHGNEKLFF
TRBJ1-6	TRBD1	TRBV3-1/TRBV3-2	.	TGTGCCAGCAGCCAAGAGAACAGGGGATTACCCCTCCACTTT	CASSQENRGLPLHF
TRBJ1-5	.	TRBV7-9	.	TGTGCCAGCAGCTTAGGCGGGGGATCTGGCAATCAGCCCCAGCATTTT	CASSLGGGSGNQPQHF
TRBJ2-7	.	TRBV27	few	TGTGCCAGCAGTCCTCAGGGTAACGAGCAGTACTTC	CASSPQGNEQYF
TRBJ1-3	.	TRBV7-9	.	TGTGCCAGCAGCTTAGTTAGGGGCTCTGGAAACACCATATATTTT	CASSLVRGSGNTIYF
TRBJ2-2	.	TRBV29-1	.	TGCAGCGTTGTTGTGTGGGGGGAAAACACCGGGGAGCTGTTTTTT	CSVVVWGENTGELFF
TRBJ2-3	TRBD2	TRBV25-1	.	TGTGCCAGCAGTGACGGGGGGAGTACCACAGATACGCAGTATTTT	CASSDGGSTTDTQYF
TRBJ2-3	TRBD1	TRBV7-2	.	TGTGCCAGCAGCTTGGTTCCCCTGACAGGGGGCACAGATACGCAGTATTTT	CASSLVPLTGGTDTQYF
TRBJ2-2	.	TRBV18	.	TGTGCCAGCTCACCAGAGAGCAGGGGAAGGCCCGGGGAGCTGTTTTTT	CASSPESRGRPGELFF
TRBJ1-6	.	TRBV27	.	TGTGCCAGCAGTTTACGTCCAGGGAAGGATTCACCCCTCCACTTT	CASSLRPGKDSPLHF
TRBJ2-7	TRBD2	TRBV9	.	TGTGCCAGCAGCGTAGCTCCCCGGCAGCGGGGGGGCCTCGAATCCTACGAGCAGTACTTC	CASSVAPRQRGGLESYEQYF
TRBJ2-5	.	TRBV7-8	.	TGTGCCAGCTTGACGTGGGGACAACCTGGGGAGACCCAGTACTTC	CASLTWGQPGETQYF
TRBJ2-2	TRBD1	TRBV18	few	TGTGCCAGCTCACCCGACAGGGTCGATGGGACCGGGGAGCTGTTTTTT	CASSPDRVDGTGELFF
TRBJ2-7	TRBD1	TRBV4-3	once	TGCGCCAGCAGCCAAGGACAGGGGAGCTCCTACGAGCAGTACTTC	CASSQGQGSSYEQYF
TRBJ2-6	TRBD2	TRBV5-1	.	TGCGCCAGCAGCTCCTCGTTAGCGGGAGGATTCCTCTCTGGGGCCAACGTCCTGACTTTC	CASSSSLAGGFLSGANVLTF
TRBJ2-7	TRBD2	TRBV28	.	TGTGCCAGCAGACTAGCGGGGGCCTACGAGCAGTACTTC	CASRLAGAYEQYF
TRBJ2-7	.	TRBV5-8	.	TGTGCCAGCAGCTTAGAAGGGACAACTCGCTCCTACGAGCAGTACTTC	CASSLEGTTRSYEQYF
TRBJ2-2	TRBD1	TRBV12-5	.	TGTGCTAGTGGTTTGAACCACGGGACAGGTGCCACCGGGGAGCTGTTTTTT	CASGLNHGTGATGELFF
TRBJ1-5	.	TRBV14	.	TGTGCCAGCAGCCAAGGCACTGATCAGCCCCAGCATTTT	CASSQGTDQPQHF
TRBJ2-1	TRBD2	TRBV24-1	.	TGTGCCACCAGTGAGGGACTAGCGGGAGATGCTAACAATGAGCAGTTCTTC	CATSEGLAGDANNEQFF
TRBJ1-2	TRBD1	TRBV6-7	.	TGTGCCAGCTTAGGGACAGCGGTCGGGTTGTATGGCTACACCTTC	CASLGTAVGLYGYTF
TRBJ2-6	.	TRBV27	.	TGTGCCAGCAGTTTATCTGCGGGCCCTTGGGGGGCCAACGTCCTGACTTTC	CASSLSAGPWGANVLTF
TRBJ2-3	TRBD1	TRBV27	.	TGTGCCAGCAGCACCGGGACAGTGTCGACAGATACGCAGTATTTT	CASSTGTVSTDTQYF
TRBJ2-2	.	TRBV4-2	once	TGTGCCAGCAGCCAAGATGGGGCACGAGCCGGGGAGCTGTTTTTT	CASSQDGARAGELFF
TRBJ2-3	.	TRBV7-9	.	TGTGCCAGCAGCTTAGAGCGCAGCCTCATTGCGCAGTATTTT	CASSLERSLIAQYF
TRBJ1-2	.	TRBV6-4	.	TGTGCCGTCATGACGTCGGGGGGCTACACCTTC	CAVMTSGGYTF
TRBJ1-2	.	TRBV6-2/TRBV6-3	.	TGTGCCAGCAGTTACGGCGGGTCCGTGGGCTACACCTTC	CASSYGGSVGYTF